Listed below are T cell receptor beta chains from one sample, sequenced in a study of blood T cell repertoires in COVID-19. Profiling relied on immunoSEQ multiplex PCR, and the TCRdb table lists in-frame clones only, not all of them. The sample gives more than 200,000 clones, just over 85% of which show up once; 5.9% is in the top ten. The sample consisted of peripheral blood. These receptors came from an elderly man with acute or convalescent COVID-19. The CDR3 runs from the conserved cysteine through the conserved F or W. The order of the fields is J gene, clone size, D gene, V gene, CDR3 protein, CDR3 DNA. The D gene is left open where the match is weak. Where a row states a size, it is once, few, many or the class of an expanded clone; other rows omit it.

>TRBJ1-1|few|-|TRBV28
CASMSSAWSEAFF
TGTGCCAGCATGAGCTCCGCTTGGAGTGAAGCTTTCTTT
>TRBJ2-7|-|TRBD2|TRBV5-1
CASSLGGGYNYEQYF
TGCGCCAGCAGCTTGGGGGGAGGGTATAACTACGAGCAGTACTTC
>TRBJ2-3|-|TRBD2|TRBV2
CASSEATLAGTQYF
TGTGCCAGCAGTGAAGCGACGTTAGCGGGTACGCAGTATTTT
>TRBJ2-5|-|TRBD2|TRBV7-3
CASSLNGGASGQETQYF
TGTGCCAGCAGCTTAAATGGCGGGGCTAGCGGTCAAGAGACCCAGTACTTC
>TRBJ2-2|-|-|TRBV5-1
CASRPEGLPTGELFF
TGCGCCAGCCGTCCGGAGGGTCTACCCACCGGGGAGCTGTTTTTT
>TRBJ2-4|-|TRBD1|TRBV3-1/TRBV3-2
CASSKTGGISSKNIQYF
TGTGCCAGCAGCAAAACAGGGGGAATCTCCTCCAAAAACATTCAGTACTTC
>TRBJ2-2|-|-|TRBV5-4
CASSLGQPRAGELFF
TGTGCCAGCAGCTTGGGGCAGCCCAGGGCCGGGGAGCTGTTTTTT
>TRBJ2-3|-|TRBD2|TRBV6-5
CASSYSTSGRDTQYF
TGTGCCAGCAGTTACTCGACTAGCGGGAGAGATACGCAGTATTTT
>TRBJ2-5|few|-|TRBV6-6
CASSHRAEETQYF
TGTGCCAGCAGTCACAGGGCCGAAGAGACCCAGTACTTC
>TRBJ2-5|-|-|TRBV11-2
CASSSQGSGTQYF
TGTGCCAGCAGCTCTCAGGGGTCGGGGACCCAGTACTTC
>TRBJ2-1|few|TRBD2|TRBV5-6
CASSLSGRFNEQFF
TGTGCCAGCAGTCTTAGCGGGAGGTTCAATGAGCAGTTCTTC
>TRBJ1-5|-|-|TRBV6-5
CASMRANNQPQHF
TGTGCCAGCATGCGGGCCAACAATCAGCCCCAGCATTTT
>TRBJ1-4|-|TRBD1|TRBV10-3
CAISERDRAAEKLFF
TGTGCCATCAGTGAGAGGGACAGGGCCGCTGAAAAACTGTTTTTT
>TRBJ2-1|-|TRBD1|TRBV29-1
CSVATGGPYNEQFF
TGCAGCGTCGCGACAGGGGGCCCGTACAATGAGCAGTTCTTC
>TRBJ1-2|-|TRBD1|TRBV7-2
CASSFQIGQGSLSGYGYTF
TGTGCCAGCAGCTTCCAAATTGGACAGGGGTCGCTGAGTGGCTATGGCTACACCTTC
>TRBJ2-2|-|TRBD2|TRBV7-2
CASSLSGRITGELFF
TGTGCCAGCAGCTTAAGCGGGAGAATCACCGGGGAGCTGTTTTTT
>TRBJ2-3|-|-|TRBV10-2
CASSEPPPDTQYF
TGCGCCAGCAGTGAGCCCCCTCCAGATACGCAGTATTTT
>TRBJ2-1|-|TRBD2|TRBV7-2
CASSPSGRFHNEQFF
TGTGCCAGCAGCCCGAGCGGGAGGTTCCACAATGAGCAGTTCTTC
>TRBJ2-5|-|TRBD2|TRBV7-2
CASSSALVTSGSGTQYF
TGTGCCAGCAGCTCCGCTTTGGTGACTAGCGGGAGTGGGACCCAGTACTTC
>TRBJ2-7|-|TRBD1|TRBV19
CASSRDRGSLYEQYF
TGTGCCAGTAGTCGGGACAGGGGATCCCTCTACGAGCAGTACTTC
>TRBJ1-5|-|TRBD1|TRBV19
CASSMRDSNNQPQHF
TGTGCCAGTAGTATGAGGGACAGCAACAATCAGCCCCAGCATTTT
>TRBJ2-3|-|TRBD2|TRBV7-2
CASKTTGREGLGDTQYF
TGTGCCAGCAAAACCACCGGGCGGGAGGGCCTCGGAGATACGCAGTATTTT
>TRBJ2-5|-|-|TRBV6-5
CASRSGAPETQYF
TGTGCCAGCAGATCCGGAGCCCCAGAGACCCAGTACTTC